These T cell receptor beta chains were read from a single sample in a study of tumor and adjacent non-tumor tissue in lung cancer. Each CDR3 protein is one row after TCRdb ran MiXCR on the multiplex PCR reads. The sample lists tens of thousands of distinct CDR3 sequences; 70% to 80% were seen once. Sequenced material: distant non-tumor lung tissue. Receptors were obtained from a woman aged 55-75 years with non-small cell lung cancer. Each CDR3 is given with its conserved first and last residue.

V gene,J gene,CDR3 protein
TRBV10-2,TRBJ2-3,CASSPGGPNTQYF
TRBV6-2/TRBV6-3,TRBJ2-7,CASNYRVDKREQYF
TRBV4-1,TRBJ2-7,CTSCPTPDSYEQYF
TRBV11-2,TRBJ2-3,CVSSLESVGLSTDTQYF
TRBV6-5,TRBJ2-2,CASGRQTTGKLFF
TRBV4-3,TRBJ2-7,CASSQDNGGGAYEQYF
TRBV11-2,TRBJ1-5,CPSSFWGSNQAQHF
TRBV4-3,TRBJ2-3,CVSSSGTGINTDTQYF
TRBV10-2,TRBJ1-2,CASSESYGHSGDYGYTF
TRBV6-1,TRBJ1-5,CASKRDGAGNQPQHF
TRBV10-3,TRBJ1-1,CAISETGLPETFF
TRBV19,TRBJ2-3,CASSFPGSTDTQYF
TRBV4-1,TRBJ1-1,CASSHTREANEAFF
TRBV6-6,TRBJ1-3,CASSHSSAGIANTIYF
TRBV29-1,TRBJ2-1,CSVVGGYTYGEQFF
TRBV6-2/TRBV6-3,TRBJ1-4,CVSGSGTGNEKLFF
TRBV4-1,TRBJ1-1,CASGQGQGAKAEAFF
TRBV6-6,TRBJ1-2,CASRYSTGLGGGYTF
TRBV12-3/TRBV12-4,TRBJ2-1,CASSFENEEFF
TRBV4-3,TRBJ2-1,CTSRQGGRNLYNEQFF
TRBV12-3/TRBV12-4,TRBJ2-6,CASSGGRASGANVLTF
TRBV12-3/TRBV12-4,TRBJ2-4,CASSLITQLSKNIQYF
TRBV12-3/TRBV12-4,TRBJ1-5,CASSLDGFNQPQHF
TRBV4-3,TRBJ2-1,CTSSQEASGMYNEQFF
TRBV29-1,TRBJ2-2,CSAGGLTNTGELFF
TRBV7-3,TRBJ2-5,CVSSFLPEETQYF
TRBV6-5,TRBJ1-1,CASRDTGVVNTDAFF
TRBV4-1,TRBJ2-7,CTSSQDLPGPYEQYF
TRBV4-2,TRBJ2-2,CASRQGAGRNTGELFF
TRBV28,TRBJ1-1,CVSSLLPPICTEAFF
TRBV4-3,TRBJ2-7,CANSQDWQGTYEQYF
TRBV20-1,TRBJ1-5,CSASGLKGMNQPQHF
TRBV4-3,TRBJ2-3,CVSRSDRGRTDTQYF
TRBV28,TRBJ1-1,CASRLTGGQGAEAFF
TRBV10-3,TRBJ2-7,CAKTGQSYYTYKQYF
TRBV6-2/TRBV6-3,TRBJ2-7,CASITRKTTGFHEQYF
TRBV12-3/TRBV12-4,TRBJ1-2,CASTFSPEEVRGYTF
TRBV11-3,TRBJ2-7,CASNRGRGYEQYF
TRBV7-3,TRBJ2-1,CTSSLTGLNEQFF
TRBV28,TRBJ2-1,CASSLRQGVFEQFF
TRBV6-2/TRBV6-3,TRBJ2-1,CAGSRGGGRASSYNEQFF
TRBV5-1,TRBJ2-1,CASSPEIGSYNEQFF
TRBV4-3,TRBJ2-7,CASSQPPLASFSYEQYF
TRBV6-2/TRBV6-3,TRBJ1-5,CASSPLARSDQPQHF
TRBV6-1,TRBJ2-6,CASSSEGSRANVLTF
TRBV11-3,TRBJ1-1,CAGSAPGSHSEALF
TRBV21-1,TRBJ2-7,CASSKGSWGSWYEQYF
TRBV11-2,TRBJ2-3,CTSSATGTATYTQYF
TRBV6-5,TRBJ2-5,CASSRTWGPKTQYF
TRBV14,TRBJ2-1,CASSLGAVVRYNEQFF
TRBV6-2/TRBV6-3,TRBJ2-2,CASSYTQQRTNAGKLFF
TRBV6-5,TRBJ2-5,CASSHQGKEETQYF
TRBV6-5,TRBJ1-5,CASSSQGVGQPQHF
TRBV12-3/TRBV12-4,TRBJ2-1,CASCGDQQSGNEQFF
TRBV6-6,TRBJ2-7,CASNRQTGGHYVQYF
TRBV12-3/TRBV12-4,TRBJ1-5,CASSFGPIQPQHF
TRBV10-3,TRBJ2-1,CAISVSGRVGRGYNEQFF
TRBV10-2,TRBJ1-6,CASSDAQHGGSYNSPLHF
TRBV7-9,TRBJ2-5,CASRSGTGSEETQYF